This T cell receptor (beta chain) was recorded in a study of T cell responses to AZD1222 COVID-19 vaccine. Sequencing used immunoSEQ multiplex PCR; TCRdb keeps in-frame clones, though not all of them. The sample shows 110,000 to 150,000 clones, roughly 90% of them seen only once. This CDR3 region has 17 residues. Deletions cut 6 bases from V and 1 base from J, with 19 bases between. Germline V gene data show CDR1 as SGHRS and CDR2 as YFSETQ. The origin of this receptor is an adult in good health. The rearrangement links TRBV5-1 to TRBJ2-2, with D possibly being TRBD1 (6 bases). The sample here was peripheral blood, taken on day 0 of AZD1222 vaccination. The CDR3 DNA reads TGCGCCAGCAAACAGGGCTGGGGTGAGGTGAACACCGGGGAGCTGTTTTTT. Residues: CASKQGWGEVNTGELFF.